This T cell receptor (beta chain) was identified in a study of blood T cell repertoires in COVID-19. Study information: There were acute and convalescent COVID-19 samples, and they came from the United States, Italy and Spain. T cells, B-cell-depleted T cells, or PBMCs supplied cDNA or gDNA.

The junction had 7 bases not matched to a gene; V was cut back by 2 bases and J by 5 bases. CDR1 and CDR2 from the germline V gene are LGHDT and YNNKEL (reference sequence). This CDR3 is 15 amino acids long. Authors' processing steps: Counts of nucleated cells, estimated from reference gene primer amplification, were obtained. TCRdb keeps only in-frame clones here, not all; method: immunoSEQ multiplex PCR. V and J calls and clone size are as listed in that table; D and trimming were resolved from the DNA. The sample records roughly 35,000 clones, over 70% being singletons. The chain couples TRBV3-1 (or the pseudogene TRBV3-2) to TRBJ2-5; 8 bases match TRBD2. Sequencing input: peripheral blood. The receptor comes from a man between 60 and 75 years old with active COVID-19. CDR3: CASSQKGGGRETQYF. The CDR3 region has the DNA TGTGCCAGCAGCCAAAAAGGCGGGGGGCGGGAGACCCAGTACTTC.